The 24 T cell receptor beta chains below were found in one sample sequenced in a study of T cell changes during pregnancy in multiple sclerosis. The data were produced by immunoSEQ multiplex PCR, yet TCRdb's version contains in-frame clones alone and is incomplete. Of approximately 88,000 clones listed, approximately 92% are singletons. Sequences were derived from peripheral blood, sampled in the first trimester of pregnancy. The source is a female donor with multiple sclerosis, enrolled in a pregnancy study.

The chain is built from TRBV7-9 and TRBJ2-1, with a tentative D call TRBD1 (6 bases). CDR3 size: 15 residues. V dropped 8 bases and J dropped 1 base, with 15 bases sitting between them. Per germline, CDR1 SEHNR and CDR2 FQNEAQ (reference sequence). CDR3 sequence: CASRQQGASYNEQFF. The DNA of the CDR3 is TGTGCCAGCCGCCAACAGGGCGCTTCCTACAATGAGCAGTTCTTC.

The chain employs TRBV29-1 and TRBJ2-7; maybe TRBD2 (6 bases). Trimming left V 8 bases short and J 5 bases short, with 19 bases between. The CDR3 spans 13 residues. Germline V gene data show CDR1 as SQVTM and CDR2 as ANQGSEA. The CDR3 spells CSPGISREDEQYF. In nucleotides, the CDR3 is TGCAGCCCCGGGATAAGCAGGGAGGACGAGCAGTACTTC.

The rearrangement links TRBV30 to TRBJ2-1, with D possibly TRBD2 on 6 matching bases. The CDR3 is 14 amino acids. Germline V gene data show CDR1 as GTSNPN and CDR2 as SVGIG (reference sequence). V was shortened by 4 bases and J by 1 base, with 11 bases between the two germline ends. CDR3 bases: TGTGCCTGGAAACCAGGGAGGTCCTACAATGAGCAGTTCTTC. It specifies CAWKPGRSYNEQFF.

This chain connects TRBV2 to TRBJ2-7; D perhaps matches TRBD2 (6 bases). V was trimmed by 1 base and J by 5 bases, leaving 15 bases between them. The germline V gene encodes CDR1 SNHLY and CDR2 FYNNEI. The CDR3 length is 15 residues. CDR3 loop: CASSEERLGINEQYF. Written as DNA, the CDR3 is TGTGCCAGCAGTGAAGAGAGACTAGGAATTAACGAGCAGTACTTC.

The chain couples TRBV28 to TRBJ2-1; 12 bases line up with TRBD2. The CDR3 sequence is 16 residues long. Looked up from germline, CDR1 is MDHEN and CDR2 is SYDVKM. V trimming: 6 bases; J trimming: 7 bases; junction bases outside the gene matches: 10. The CDR3 here is CASSILTSGSHNEQFF. CDR3 DNA: TGTGCCAGCAGCATCTTGACTAGCGGGAGTCATAATGAGCAGTTCTTC.

V and J are TRBV18 and TRBJ2-7; TRBD1 aligns across 8 bases. CDR1 and CDR2 from the germline V gene are KGHSH and LQKENI. The CDR3 length is 16 residues. V gave up 0 bases and J gave up 5 bases; unmatched junction bases: 9. As DNA, the CDR3 is TGTGCCAGCTCACCACCCCGCGGACAGGGAACCGACGAGCAGTACTTC. Translated: CASSPPRGQGTDEQYF.

This rearrangement joins TRBV4-1 to TRBJ2-7; 8 bases agree with TRBD2. The CDR3 consists of 15 residues. Germline CDR1 and CDR2: MGHRA and YSYEKL. Trimming took 1 base from V and 3 from J; bases not matched to a gene: 5. Here the CDR3 DNA reads TGCGCCAGCAGCCAAGTAGTACTAGCGGTCTACGAGCAGTACTTC. Translated, it gives CASSQVVLAVYEQYF.

The genes are TRBV19 and TRBJ2-7; TRBD2 agrees at 9 bases. The CDR3 extends over 14 amino acids. V shed 6 bases, J shed 4 bases, and the junction held 7 bases outside the gene matches. Germline V gives CDR1 LNHDA, CDR2 SQIVND (reference sequence). CDR3 sequence: CASSMTSGAYEQYF. CDR3 DNA sequence: TGTGCCAGTAGCATGACTAGCGGAGCGTACGAGCAGTACTTC. Looking up the rest from reference TRBV19 and TRBJ2-7 gives the full variable domain: DGGITQSPKYLFRKEGQNVTLSCEQNLNHDAMYWYRQDPGQGLRLIYYSQIVNDFQKGDIAEGYSVSREKKESFPLTVTSAQKNPTAFYLCASSMTSGAYEQYFGPGTRLTVT.

CDR3 DNA sequence: TGTGCCAGCAGTCACGACTCACTCAGCACAGATACGCAGTATTTT. Protein: CASSHDSLSTDTQYF. The rearrangement joins TRBV28 to TRBJ2-3; D uncertain. The CDR3 spans 15 residues. Trimming pared 5 bases from V and 0 bases from J, leaving 12 bases between. In germline, CDR1 is MDHEN, CDR2 SYDVKM.

A single count supports this clone. The V gene is TRBV9, the J gene TRBJ1-1, with D unclear. Germline V gene data show CDR1 as SGDLS and CDR2 as YYNGEE. The CDR3 totals 13 residues. Trimming stripped 2 bases from V and 1 base from J, with 6 bases between. The CDR3 nucleotides read TGTGCCAGCAGCGTGGAGGGGAACACTGAAGCTTTCTTT. Its protein is CASSVEGNTEAFF.

In this sample, this clone turned up once. The CDR3 DNA reads TGTGCCAGCGGAGAGAGCGCAGCTTTCTTT. Amino acid sequence: CASGESAAFF. V usage is TRBV9 and J usage is TRBJ1-1, with no clear D. The CDR3 has 10 amino acids. Germline V CDR1 and CDR2: SGDLS, YYNGEE. With 7 bases removed from V and 10 bases from J, the gap between germline ends came to 11 bases.

This rearrangement joins TRBV2 to TRBJ2-1, with D hard to call. This CDR3 is built from 14 residues. Looked up from germline, CDR1 is SNHLY and CDR2 is FYNNEI. The V and J ends lost 6 bases and 5 bases respectively, with 14 bases between them. Here the CDR3 reads CASRERYRHNEQFF. The CDR3 DNA reads TGTGCCAGCAGGGAGAGATATCGGCACAATGAGCAGTTCTTC.

The chain links TRBV7-9 to TRBJ1-4; 8 bases line up with TRBD1. The length of the CDR3 is 14 residues. Germline V gives CDR1 SEHNR, CDR2 FQNEAQ (reference sequence). Trimming cost V 6 bases and J 8 bases; bases outside gene matches: 8. The CDR3 region has the DNA TGTGCCAGCAGTTCAGACAGGGGCGGGGAAAAACTGTTTTTT. It codes for CASSSDRGGEKLFF.

This clone was seen a single time. The rearrangement links TRBV2 to TRBJ2-7; 9 nucleotides align to TRBD1. Unmatched junction bases numbered 7, after V lost 6 bases and J lost 1 base. The CDR3 length is 15 residues. Per the germline V gene, CDR1 is SNHLY and CDR2 is FYNNEI. CDR3 region: CASRKTGGGSYEQYF. The CDR3 DNA follows: TGTGCCAGCAGGAAGACAGGGGGAGGGTCCTACGAGCAGTACTTC.

This clone has only one observation. This specimen includes other DNA sequences encoding the same CDR3. The gene calls are TRBV28 and TRBJ2-7, with D perhaps matching TRBD1 (7 bases). V was trimmed by 3 bases and J by 3 bases, leaving 12 bases between them. The CDR3 is made up of 14 amino acids. Germline-derived CDR1 and CDR2 are MDHEN and SYDVKM. The DNA for the CDR3 is TGTGCCAGCAGTTTGGGGGGACAGATCTACGAGCAGTACTTC. Its translation is CASSLGGQIYEQYF.

The chain links TRBV10-3 to TRBJ2-1, with 9 bases matching TRBD2. The CDR3 is 16 residues long. V trimming: 6 bases; J trimming: 4 bases; junction bases outside the gene matches: 10. CDR1 and CDR2 from the germline V gene are ENHRY and SYGVKD. Written as DNA, the CDR3 is TGTGCCATCAGCGATTCCGGGACTAGCTCTTACAATGAGCAGTTCTTC. This sequence encodes CAISDSGTSSYNEQFF.

The rearrangement uses TRBV27 and TRBJ2-1; 14 bases are shared with TRBD2. This CDR3 region has 15 residues. After removal of 6 bases from V and 6 bases from J, the junction contained 4 bases not matched to a gene. Germline CDR1 is MNHEY and CDR2 is SMNVEV (reference sequence). The CDR3 DNA reads as TGTGCCAGCAGACCCGGGACTAGCGGGAGCAATGAGCAGTTCTTC. Amino acid sequence: CASRPGTSGSNEQFF.

This rearrangement joins TRBV11-2 to TRBJ2-7, with TRBD1 matching 12 bases. Germline values: CDR1 SGHAT, CDR2 FQNNGV. V was clipped by 5 bases and J by 0 bases; unmatched bases: 11. The CDR3 totals 18 residues. DNA of the CDR3: TGTGCCAGCAGCCCCCCGGGACAGGGGGCGAGTTACTCCTACGAGCAGTACTTC. It encodes CASSPPGQGASYSYEQYF.

The rearrangement joins TRBV18 to TRBJ2-7, with TRBD1 identical over 9 bases. Germline values: CDR1 KGHSH, CDR2 LQKENI. The CDR3 runs 15 residues. V lost 2 bases to trimming and J lost 0 bases; unmatched junction nucleotides: 2. CDR3 amino acids: CASSPMTGGSYEQYF. The CDR3 nucleotides read TGTGCCAGCTCACCAATGACAGGGGGCTCCTACGAGCAGTACTTC. Filled out from reference TRBV18 and TRBJ2-7, the complete variable domain reads NAGVMQNPRHLVRRRGQEARLRCSPMKGHSHVYWYRQLPEEGLKFMVYLQKENIIDESGMPKERFSAEFPKEGPSILRIQQVVRGDSAAYFCASSPMTGGSYEQYFGPGTRLTVT.

CDR3 protein: CASSPLAGATGELFF. Here the CDR3 DNA reads TGTGCCAGCAGCCCGTTAGCGGGAGCCACCGGGGAGCTGTTTTTT. This chain links TRBV11-2 with TRBJ2-2, with 9 bases that match TRBD2. The CDR3 consists of 15 residues. With 5 bases clipped from V and 4 bases from J, the junction kept 5 bases outside the gene matches. The germline V gene encodes CDR1 SGHAT and CDR2 FQNNGV.

The chain joins TRBV7-2 to TRBJ2-2; no firm D call. CDR1 is SGHTA, CDR2 FQGNSA, per germline. Deletions cut 1 base from V and 3 bases from J, with 9 bases between. The CDR3 covers 15 residues. CDR3 in DNA: TGTGCCAGCAGCTTAGAAGCGTTTCACACCGGGGAGCTGTTTTTT. This gives the protein CASSLEAFHTGELFF.

The chain is built from TRBV25-1 and TRBJ1-5; D unclear. Between the trimmed V and J ends, which lost 1 base and 4 bases, there was a span of 14 bases. The CDR3 is 16 amino acids. Germline assignment: CDR1 MGHDK and CDR2 SYGVNS. This chain's CDR3 is CASSELGGGVNQPQHF. In DNA, the CDR3 is TGTGCCAGCAGTGAATTGGGTGGCGGGGTTAATCAGCCCCAGCATTTT.

CDR3 nucleotides: TGTGCCAGCAGCTCCGAAGCGGGAAGTAACCAAGAGACCCAGTACTTC. This sequence encodes CASSSEAGSNQETQYF. This rearrangement joins TRBV5-4 to TRBJ2-5, with 7 bases fitting TRBD2. The junction had 8 bases not matched to a gene; V was cut back by 3 bases and J by 0 bases. Per germline, CDR1 SGHNT and CDR2 YYREEE (reference sequence). CDR3 length equals 16 residues.

The chain joins TRBV18 to TRBJ1-1; TRBD1 matches at 7 bases. The CDR3 contains 17 residues. Unmatched junction bases numbered 12, after V lost 5 bases and J lost 0 bases. Germline V gene sequence: CDR1 KGHSH, CDR2 LQKENI. CDR3: CASSSRDRALMNTEAFF. The CDR3 nucleotides read TGTGCCAGCTCAAGCCGGGACAGAGCTCTAATGAACACTGAAGCTTTCTTT.